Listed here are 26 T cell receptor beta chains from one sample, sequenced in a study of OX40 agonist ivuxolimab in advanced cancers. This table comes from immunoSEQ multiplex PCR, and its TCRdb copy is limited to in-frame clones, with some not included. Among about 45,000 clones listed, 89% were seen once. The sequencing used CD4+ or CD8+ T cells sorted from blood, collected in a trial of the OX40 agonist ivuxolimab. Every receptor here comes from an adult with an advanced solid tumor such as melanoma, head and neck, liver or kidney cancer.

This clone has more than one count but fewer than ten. The CDR3 sequence is CASQDRMNSPLHF. DNA of the CDR3: TGTGCCAGCCAGGACAGGATGAATTCACCCCTCCACTTT. V gene TRBV13 combines with J gene TRBJ1-6, with 7 bases fitting TRBD1. CDR3 length: 13 amino acids. Germline values: CDR1 PRHDT, CDR2 FYEKMQ (reference sequence). V lost 8 bases, J lost 7 bases, and 5 bases stayed unmatched.

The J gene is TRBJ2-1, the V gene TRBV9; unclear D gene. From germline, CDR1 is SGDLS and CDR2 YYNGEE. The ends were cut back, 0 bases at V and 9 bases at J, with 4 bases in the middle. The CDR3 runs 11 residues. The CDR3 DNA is TGTGCCAGCAGCGTAGACCGTGAGCAGTTCTTC. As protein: CASSVDREQFF.

The CDR3 reads CASSEWPGEGYEQYF. The CDR3 region has the DNA TGTGCCAGCAGTGAATGGCCAGGGGAGGGCTACGAGCAGTACTTC. The chain recombines TRBV6-1 with TRBJ2-7, with D possibly TRBD2 on 7 matching bases. V shed 2 bases and J shed 3 bases, with 14 bases lying between them. Germline CDR1 and CDR2: MNHNS and SASEGT. The CDR3 covers 15 residues.

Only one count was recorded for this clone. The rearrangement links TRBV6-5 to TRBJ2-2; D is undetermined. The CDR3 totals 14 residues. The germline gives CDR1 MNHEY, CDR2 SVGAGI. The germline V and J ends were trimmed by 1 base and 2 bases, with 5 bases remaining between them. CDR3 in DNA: TGTGCCAGCAGTTACTATGAAAACACCGGGGAGCTGTTTTTT. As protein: CASSYYENTGELFF.

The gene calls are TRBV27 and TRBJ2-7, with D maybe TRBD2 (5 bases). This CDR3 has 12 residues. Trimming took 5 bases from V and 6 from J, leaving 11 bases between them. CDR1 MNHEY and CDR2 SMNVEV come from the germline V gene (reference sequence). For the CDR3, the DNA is TGTGCCAGCAGTCCCCCCCGGGGCGAGCAGTACTTC. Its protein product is CASSPPRGEQYF.

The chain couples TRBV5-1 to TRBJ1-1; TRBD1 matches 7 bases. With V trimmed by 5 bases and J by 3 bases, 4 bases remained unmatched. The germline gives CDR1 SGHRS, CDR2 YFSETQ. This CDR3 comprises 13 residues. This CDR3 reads CASRRDRDTEAFF. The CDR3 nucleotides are TGCGCCAGCAGACGTGACAGGGACACTGAAGCTTTCTTT.

The CDR3 is CASSFHLLTGRSDTQYF. The DNA for the CDR3 is TGTGCCAGCAGCTTCCATCTCCTGACAGGGAGGTCAGATACGCAGTATTTT. The gene calls are TRBV11-2 and TRBJ2-3, with D perhaps TRBD1 (7 bases). V was cut by 3 bases and J by 4 bases, with 20 bases left in between. CDR1 SGHAT and CDR2 FQNNGV come from the germline V gene. The CDR3 loop spans 17 amino acids.

This chain's CDR3 is CASSPLGQGDYGYTF. CDR3 nucleotide sequence: TGTGCCAGCAGTCCACTGGGACAGGGAGACTATGGCTACACCTTC. The chain links TRBV27 to TRBJ1-2, with TRBD1 identical over 9 bases. The CDR3 sequence is 15 residues long. CDR1 is MNHEY and CDR2 is SMNVEV in the germline V gene (reference sequence). J was trimmed by 3 bases and V by 5 bases; bases with no gene match: 7.

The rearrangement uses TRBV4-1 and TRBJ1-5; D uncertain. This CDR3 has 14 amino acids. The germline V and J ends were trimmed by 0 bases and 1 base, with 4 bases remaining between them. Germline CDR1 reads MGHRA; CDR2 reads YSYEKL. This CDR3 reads CASSQDLSNQPQHF. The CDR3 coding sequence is TGCGCCAGCAGCCAAGATTTGAGCAATCAGCCCCAGCATTTT.

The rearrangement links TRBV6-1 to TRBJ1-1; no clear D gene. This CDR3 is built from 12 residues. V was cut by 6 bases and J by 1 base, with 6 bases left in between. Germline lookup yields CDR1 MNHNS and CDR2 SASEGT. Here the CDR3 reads CASRVRNTEAFF. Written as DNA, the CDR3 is TGTGCCAGCAGGGTAAGGAACACTGAAGCTTTCTTT.

The CDR3 sequence: CASSRDINQPQHF. The CDR3 nucleotides read TGTGCCAGCAGTCGGGACATCAATCAGCCCCAGCATTTT. The chain employs TRBV11-2 and TRBJ1-5; D is perhaps TRBD1 (6 bases). V lost 6 bases to trimming and J lost 3 bases, with 9 bases between them. This CDR3 has 13 amino acids. Germline V gives CDR1 SGHAT, CDR2 FQNNGV. Filled out from reference TRBV11-2 and TRBJ1-5, the complete variable domain reads EAGVAQSPRYKIIEKRQSVAFWCNPISGHATLYWYQQILGQGPKLLIQFQNNGVVDDSQLPKDRFSAERLKGVDSTLKIQPAKLEDSAVYLCASSRDINQPQHFGDGTRLSIL.

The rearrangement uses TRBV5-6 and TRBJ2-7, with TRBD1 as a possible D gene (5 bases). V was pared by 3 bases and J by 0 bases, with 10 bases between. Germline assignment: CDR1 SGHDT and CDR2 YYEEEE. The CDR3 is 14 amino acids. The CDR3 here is CASSSQGNSYEQYF. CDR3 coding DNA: TGTGCCAGCAGCTCTCAGGGTAACTCCTACGAGCAGTACTTC.

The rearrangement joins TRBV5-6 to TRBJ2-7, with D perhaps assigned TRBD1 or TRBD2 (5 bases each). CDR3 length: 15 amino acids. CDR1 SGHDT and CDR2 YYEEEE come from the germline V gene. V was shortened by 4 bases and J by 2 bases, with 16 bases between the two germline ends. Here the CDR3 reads CASSPGAGLAYEQYF. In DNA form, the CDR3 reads TGTGCCAGCAGCCCCGGGGCAGGGTTGGCCTACGAGCAGTACTTC.

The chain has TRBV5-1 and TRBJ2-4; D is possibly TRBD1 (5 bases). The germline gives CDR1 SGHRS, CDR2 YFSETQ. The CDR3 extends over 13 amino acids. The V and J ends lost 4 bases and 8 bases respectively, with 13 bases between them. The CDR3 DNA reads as TGCGCCAGCAGCGCCAGGGTAGGGGACATTCAGTACTTC. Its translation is CASSARVGDIQYF.

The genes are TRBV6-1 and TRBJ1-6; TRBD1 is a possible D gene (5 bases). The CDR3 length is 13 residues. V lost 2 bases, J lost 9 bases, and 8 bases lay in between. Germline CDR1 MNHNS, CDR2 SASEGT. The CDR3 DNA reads TGTGCCAGCAGTGAATATCAGGGTTCACCCCTCCACTTT. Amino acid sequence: CASSEYQGSPLHF.

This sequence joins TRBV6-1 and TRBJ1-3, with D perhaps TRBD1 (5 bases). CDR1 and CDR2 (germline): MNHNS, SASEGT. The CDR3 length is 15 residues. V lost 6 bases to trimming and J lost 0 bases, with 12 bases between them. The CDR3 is CASSGGLYSGNTIYF. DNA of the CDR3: TGTGCCAGCAGCGGGGGTCTATACTCTGGAAACACCATATATTTT.

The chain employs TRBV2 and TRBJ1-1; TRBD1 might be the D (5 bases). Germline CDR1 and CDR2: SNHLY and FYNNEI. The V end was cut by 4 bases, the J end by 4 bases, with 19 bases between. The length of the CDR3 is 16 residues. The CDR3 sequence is CASSVDRRGPGTEAFF. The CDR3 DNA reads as TGTGCCAGCAGTGTTGATAGGAGGGGCCCTGGCACTGAAGCTTTCTTT.

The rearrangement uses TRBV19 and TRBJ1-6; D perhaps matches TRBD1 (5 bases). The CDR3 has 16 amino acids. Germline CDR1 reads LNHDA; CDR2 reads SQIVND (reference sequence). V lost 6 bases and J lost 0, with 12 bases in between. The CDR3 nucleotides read TGTGCCAGTAGGCCAGGGAGGAGCTCCTATAATTCACCCCTCCACTTT. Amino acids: CASRPGRSSYNSPLHF.

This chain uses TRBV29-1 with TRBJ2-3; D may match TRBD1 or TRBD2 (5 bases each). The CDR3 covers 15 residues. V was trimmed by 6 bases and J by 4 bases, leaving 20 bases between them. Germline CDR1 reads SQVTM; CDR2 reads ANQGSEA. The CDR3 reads CSVWGRTELPDTQYF. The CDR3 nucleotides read TGCAGCGTGTGGGGACGGACGGAGTTGCCAGATACGCAGTATTTT.

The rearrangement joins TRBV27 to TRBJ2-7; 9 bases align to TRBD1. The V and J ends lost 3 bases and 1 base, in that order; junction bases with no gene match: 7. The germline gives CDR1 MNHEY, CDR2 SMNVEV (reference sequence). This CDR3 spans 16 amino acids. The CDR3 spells CASSFGSGTGSYEQYF. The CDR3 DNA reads TGTGCCAGCAGTTTTGGCTCCGGGACAGGGTCCTACGAGCAGTACTTC.

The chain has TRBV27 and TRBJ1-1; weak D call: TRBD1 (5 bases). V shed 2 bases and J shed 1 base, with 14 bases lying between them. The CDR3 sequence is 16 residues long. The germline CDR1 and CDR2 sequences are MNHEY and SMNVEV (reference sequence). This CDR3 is CASSLRWDGKNTEAFF. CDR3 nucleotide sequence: TGTGCCAGCAGTTTACGGTGGGACGGAAAGAACACTGAAGCTTTCTTT.

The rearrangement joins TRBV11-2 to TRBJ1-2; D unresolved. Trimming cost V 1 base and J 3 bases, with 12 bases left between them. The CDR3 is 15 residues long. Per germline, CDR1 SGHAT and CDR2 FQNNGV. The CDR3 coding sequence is TGTGCCAGCAGCTTAGTTCCGGGGAGTCACTATGGCTACACCTTC. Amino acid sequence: CASSLVPGSHYGYTF.

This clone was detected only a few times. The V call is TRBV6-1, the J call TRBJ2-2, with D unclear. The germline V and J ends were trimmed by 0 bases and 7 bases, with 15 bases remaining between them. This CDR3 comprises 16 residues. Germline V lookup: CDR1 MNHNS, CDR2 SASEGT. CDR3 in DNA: TGTGCCAGCAGTGAAGCTGGAGCGACCAACGGCGGGGAGCTGTTTTTT. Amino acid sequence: CASSEAGATNGGELFF.

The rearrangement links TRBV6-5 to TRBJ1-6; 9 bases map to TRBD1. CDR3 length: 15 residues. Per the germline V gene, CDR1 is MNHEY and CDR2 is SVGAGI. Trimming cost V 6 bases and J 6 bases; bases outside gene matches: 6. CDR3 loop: CASSQPGQGNSPLHF. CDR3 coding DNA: TGTGCCAGCAGCCAACCGGGACAGGGTAATTCACCCCTCCACTTT.

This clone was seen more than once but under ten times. This CDR3 is CASSQTGLGGDTQYF. For the CDR3, the DNA is TGTGCCAGCAGCCAGACAGGACTAGGAGGAGATACGCAGTATTTT. The chain carries TRBV5-4 and TRBJ2-3; D is perhaps TRBD2 (7 bases). V gave up 4 bases and J gave up 5 bases, with 17 bases separating them. Germline CDR1 SGHNT, CDR2 YYREEE (reference sequence). CDR3 length equals 15 residues. The full variable domain, with the rest looked up from reference TRBV5-4 and TRBJ2-3, is ETGVTQSPTHLIKTRGQQVTLRCSSQSGHNTVSWYQQALGQGPQFIFQYYREEENGRGNFPPRFSGLQFPNYSSELNVNALELDDSALYLCASSQTGLGGDTQYFGPGTRLTVL.

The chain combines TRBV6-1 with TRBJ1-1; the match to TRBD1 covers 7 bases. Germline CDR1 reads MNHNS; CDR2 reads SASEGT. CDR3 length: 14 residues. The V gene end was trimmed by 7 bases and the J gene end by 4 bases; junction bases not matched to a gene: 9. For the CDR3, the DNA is TGTGCCAGCATACCGACAGGGCGGACCACTGAAGCTTTCTTT. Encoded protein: CASIPTGRTTEAFF.